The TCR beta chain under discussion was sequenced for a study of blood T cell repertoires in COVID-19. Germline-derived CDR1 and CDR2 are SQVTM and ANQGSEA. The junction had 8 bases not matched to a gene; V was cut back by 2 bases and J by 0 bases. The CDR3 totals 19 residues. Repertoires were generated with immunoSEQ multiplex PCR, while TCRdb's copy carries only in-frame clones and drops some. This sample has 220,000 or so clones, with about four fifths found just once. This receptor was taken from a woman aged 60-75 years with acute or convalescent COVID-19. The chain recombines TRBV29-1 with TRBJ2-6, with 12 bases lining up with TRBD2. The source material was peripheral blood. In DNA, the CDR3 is TGCAGCGTTGAACTTAGACTAGCGGGGGCCGACTCTGGGGCCAACGTCCTGACTTTC. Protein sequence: CSVELRLAGADSGANVLTF.